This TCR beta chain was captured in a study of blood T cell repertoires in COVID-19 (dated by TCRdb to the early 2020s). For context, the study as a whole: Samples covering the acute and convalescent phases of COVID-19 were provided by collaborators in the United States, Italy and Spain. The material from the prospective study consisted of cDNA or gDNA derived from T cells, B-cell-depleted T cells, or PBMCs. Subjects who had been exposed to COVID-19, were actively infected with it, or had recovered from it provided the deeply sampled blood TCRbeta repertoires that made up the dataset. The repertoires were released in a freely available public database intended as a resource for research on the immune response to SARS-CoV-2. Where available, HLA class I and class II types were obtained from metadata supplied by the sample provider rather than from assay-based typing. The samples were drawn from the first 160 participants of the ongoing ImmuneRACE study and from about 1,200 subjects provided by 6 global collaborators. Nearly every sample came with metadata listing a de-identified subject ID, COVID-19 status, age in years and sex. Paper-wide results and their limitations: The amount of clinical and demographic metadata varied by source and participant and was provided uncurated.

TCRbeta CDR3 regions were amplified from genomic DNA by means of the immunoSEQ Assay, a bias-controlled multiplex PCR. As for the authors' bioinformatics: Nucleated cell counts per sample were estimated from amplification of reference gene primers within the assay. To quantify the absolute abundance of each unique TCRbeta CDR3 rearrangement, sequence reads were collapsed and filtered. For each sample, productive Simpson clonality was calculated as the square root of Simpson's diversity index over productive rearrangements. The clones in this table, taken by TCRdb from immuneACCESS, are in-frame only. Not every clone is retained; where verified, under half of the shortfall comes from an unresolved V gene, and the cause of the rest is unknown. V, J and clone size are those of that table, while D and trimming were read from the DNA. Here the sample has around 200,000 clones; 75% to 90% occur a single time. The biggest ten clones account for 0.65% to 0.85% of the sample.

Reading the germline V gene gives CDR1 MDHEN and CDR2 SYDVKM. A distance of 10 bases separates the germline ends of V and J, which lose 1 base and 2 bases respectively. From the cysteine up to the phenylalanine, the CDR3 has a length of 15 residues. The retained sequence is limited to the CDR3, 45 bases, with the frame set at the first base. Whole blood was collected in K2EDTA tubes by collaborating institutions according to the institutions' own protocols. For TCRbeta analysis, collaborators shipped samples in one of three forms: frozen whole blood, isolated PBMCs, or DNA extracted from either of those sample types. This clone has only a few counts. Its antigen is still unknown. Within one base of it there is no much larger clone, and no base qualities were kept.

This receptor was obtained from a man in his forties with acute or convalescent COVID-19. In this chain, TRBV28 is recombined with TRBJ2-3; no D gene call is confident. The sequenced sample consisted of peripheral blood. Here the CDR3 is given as CASSLSLLITDTQYF. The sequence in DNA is TGTGCCAGCAGTTTATCCCTATTGATCACAGATACGCAGTATTTT.